One and the same sample provided the 19 T cell receptor beta chains below, sequenced in a study of patients and donors after allogeneic stem cell transplantation. TCRdb independently ran MiXCR on the RT-PCR reads; one entry per CDR3 protein. The sample consists of 900,000 to 1,000,000 distinct CDR3 sequences, about 20% of them appearing once. Specimen: blood, either unsorted or a sorted T cell fraction (not recorded which). The source is a human donor who was either an allogeneic HSCT recipient or a stem cell or donor lymphocyte infusion donor (not recorded which). It is not recorded whose cells these are; they may come from a transplant donor.

The chain recombines TRBV7-9 with TRBJ1-1; the D gene is possibly TRBD1 (5 bases). V lost 6 bases to trimming and J lost 6 bases, with 17 bases between them. CDR3 size: 14 residues. Germline CDR1 and CDR2: SEHNR and FQNEAQ (reference sequence). The CDR3 loop reads CASRSWTKSAEAFF. The DNA for the CDR3 is TGTGCCAGCAGGTCCTGGACAAAAAGTGCTGAAGCTTTCTTT.

This chain joins TRBV5-1 and TRBJ2-7; D possibly corresponds to TRBD1 (5 bases). V was cut by 0 bases and J by 0 bases, with 13 bases left in between. Per the germline V gene, CDR1 is SGHRS and CDR2 is YFSETQ. The CDR3 has 16 amino acids. The CDR3 protein is CASSLGNGQGSYEQYF. CDR3 DNA sequence: TGCGCCAGCAGCTTGGGGAATGGCCAGGGCTCCTACGAGCAGTACTTC.

This clonotype was counted between two and nine times. The genes are TRBV20-1 and TRBJ2-3; maybe TRBD1 (5 bases). Germline-derived CDR1 and CDR2 are DFQATT and SNEGSKA (reference sequence). The CDR3 extends over 15 amino acids. The V end was cut by 5 bases, the J end by 5 bases, with 20 bases between. The CDR3 is CSASNRAGQQDTQYF. Written as DNA, the CDR3 is TGCAGTGCTTCTAACCGGGCAGGGCAACAAGATACGCAGTATTTT.

V is TRBV5-1 and J is TRBJ1-2; D unresolved. CDR1 and CDR2 from the germline V gene are SGHRS and YFSETQ. The V end was cut by 3 bases, the J end by 4 bases, with 10 bases between. CDR3 length: 13 residues. The CDR3 loop reads CASSSSDLYGYTF. For the CDR3, the DNA is TGCGCCAGCAGCTCCAGCGACCTCTATGGCTACACCTTC.

This clonotype showed up just a few times. The chain uses TRBV5-1 and TRBJ1-2; tentatively, D is TRBD1 (5 bases). V lost 3 bases and J lost 3, with 15 bases in between. The CDR3 is 15 amino acids. Germline V gene lookup returns CDR1 SGHRS and CDR2 YFSETQ. CDR3 amino acids: CASSSGGVTDYGYTF. The DNA of the CDR3 is TGCGCCAGCAGCTCGGGAGGGGTCACGGACTATGGCTACACCTTC. Full variable domain (rest looked up from reference TRBV5-1 and TRBJ1-2): KAGVTQTPRYLIKTRGQQVTLSCSPISGHRSVSWYQQTPGQGLQFLFEYFSETQRNKGNFPGRFSGRQFSNSRSEMNVSTLELGDSALYLCASSSGGVTDYGYTFGSGTRLTVV.

The table lists this clonotype with a few counts. The chain links TRBV12-3 or TRBV12-4 to TRBJ2-1, with no clear D. The CDR3 covers 15 residues. V lost 3 bases and J 7 bases, leaving 16 bases between the germline ends. As DNA, the CDR3 is TGTGCCAGCAGTTTTCGGATCCCCAAAGGGAATGAGCAGTTCTTC. Translated: CASSFRIPKGNEQFF.

The chain recombines TRBV9 with TRBJ2-3; D is unclear. Germline CDR1 is SGDLS and CDR2 is YYNGEE. The CDR3 loop spans 15 amino acids. Trimming shortened V by 0 bases and J by 0 bases, and 8 bases separated the two germline ends. The CDR3 DNA is TGTGCCAGCAGCGTAGAGACGACTAGCACAGATACGCAGTATTTT. Translation: CASSVETTSTDTQYF.

The genes are TRBV12-3 or TRBV12-4 and TRBJ2-1; D is possibly TRBD1 or TRBD2 (6 bases each). There are 15 residues in the CDR3. V lost 5 bases to trimming and J lost 8 bases, with 19 bases between them. The CDR3 region has the DNA TGTGCCAGCAGTCCCCGCCTAGGGGGGTCGGATGAGCAGTTCTTC. Encoded protein: CASSPRLGGSDEQFF.

This clonotype was counted many times. The chain employs TRBV12-3 or TRBV12-4 and TRBJ2-4, with D tentatively TRBD1 or TRBD2 (5 bases each). The CDR3 spans 14 residues. Deletions cut 2 bases from V and 5 bases from J, with 10 bases between. The DNA for the CDR3 is TGTGCCAGCAGTTTACAGGGAGATGAAAACATTCAGTACTTC. Amino acids: CASSLQGDENIQYF.

CDR3 nucleotide sequence: TGTGCTAGTGCTACCGGGGGCACTGAAGCTTTCTTT. Amino acid sequence: CASATGGTEAFF. The V gene is TRBV12-5, the J gene TRBJ1-1; TRBD1 is a possible D gene (5 bases). CDR1 and CDR2 from the germline V gene are LGHNT and FRNRAP. V lost 7 bases and J 4 bases, leaving 10 bases between the germline ends. The CDR3 loop spans 12 amino acids.

The sample holds many counts of this clonotype. The V call is TRBV6-6, the J call TRBJ2-1, with 7 bases identical to TRBD2. The junction had 6 bases not matched to a gene; V was cut back by 5 bases and J by 11 bases. CDR3 length: 12 residues. In germline, CDR1 is MNHNY, CDR2 SVGAGI (reference sequence). The CDR3 coding sequence is TGTGCCAGCAGTGAACCCGGGACTAAGCAGTTCTTC. Protein sequence: CASSEPGTKQFF.

This sequence joins TRBV7-9 and TRBJ2-2, with 10 bases matching TRBD1. The CDR3 runs 17 residues. Trimming removed 5 bases from V and 3 bases from J; junction bases left unmatched: 9. Germline CDR1 is SEHNR and CDR2 is FQNEAQ (reference sequence). CDR3 loop: CASSTYGTGEHTGELFF. The DNA for the CDR3 is TGTGCCAGCAGCACTTACGGGACAGGGGAACACACCGGGGAGCTGTTTTTT.

This clonotype occurred a few times. The chain is built from TRBV20-1 and TRBJ2-2; no firm D call. This CDR3 is 13 amino acids long. Germline CDR1 and CDR2: DFQATT and SNEGSKA (reference sequence). The germline V and J ends were trimmed by 6 bases and 8 bases, with 16 bases remaining between them. The CDR3 reads CSAKDRDSGELFF. CDR3 sequence (DNA): TGCAGTGCCAAGGACCGCGACTCTGGGGAGCTGTTTTTT.

The table lists this clonotype with many counts. This chain uses TRBV15 with TRBJ2-1, with 8 nucleotides matching TRBD1. CDR3 length equals 14 residues. Losses at the gene ends were 1 base for V and 9 bases for J; bases not matched to a gene: 5. Germline V lookup: CDR1 LNHNV, CDR2 YYDKDF (reference sequence). The CDR3 protein is CATSRGQGSTEQFF. The CDR3 DNA follows: TGTGCCACCAGCAGAGGACAGGGGAGCACTGAGCAGTTCTTC.

This rearrangement joins TRBV20-1 to TRBJ2-7; D may be TRBD2 (5 bases). The CDR3 runs 12 residues. The germline V gene encodes CDR1 DFQATT and CDR2 SNEGSKA (reference sequence). Trimming shortened V by 5 bases and J by 6 bases, and 14 bases separated the two germline ends. CDR3 coding DNA: TGCAGTGCTGGCCGGGGTCGGTTCGAGCAGTACTTC. The encoded protein is CSAGRGRFEQYF.

This chain links TRBV20-1 with TRBJ2-1, with a possible D match to TRBD2 (6 bases). V shed 0 bases and J shed 4 bases, with 13 bases lying between them. The CDR3 sequence is 15 residues long. CDR1 DFQATT and CDR2 SNEGSKA come from the germline V gene (reference sequence). The CDR3 DNA sequence: TGCAGTGCTAGAGAAGGCGGGGCCCCTTACAATGAGCAGTTCTTC. It yields the protein CSAREGGAPYNEQFF.

This clonotype was counted once. The chain couples TRBV27 to TRBJ1-5, with D possibly being TRBD1 (5 bases). Between the trimmed V and J ends, which lost 3 bases and 2 bases, there was a span of 11 bases. Germline loops: CDR1 MNHEY, CDR2 SMNVEV (reference sequence). This CDR3 has 15 amino acids. CDR3 bases: TGTGCCAGCAGTTTGGGGGGATACGGCAATCAGCCCCAGCATTTT. Translation: CASSLGGYGNQPQHF.

The V and J genes are TRBV11-2 and TRBJ2-7; D is unclear. CDR1 is SGHAT and CDR2 is FQNNGV in the germline V gene. The CDR3 has 15 residues. V shed 5 bases and J shed 2 bases, with 16 bases lying between them. CDR3 loop: CASSPSVLAAYEQYF. The CDR3 bases are TGTGCCAGCAGCCCAAGCGTATTGGCAGCCTACGAGCAGTACTTC.

CDR3 in DNA: TGTGCCAGCAGCCAACAGAGCACTGGGGCCAACGTCCTGACTTTC. It specifies CASSQQSTGANVLTF. V usage is TRBV7-3 and J usage is TRBJ2-6; D remains ambiguous. Between the trimmed V and J ends, which lost 5 bases and 2 bases, there was a span of 10 bases. This CDR3 is built from 15 residues. The germline gives CDR1 SGHTA, CDR2 FQGTGA.